These T cell receptor beta chains were read from a single sample in a study of T cells in Graves' hyperthyroidism and ophthalmopathy. From the multiplex PCR reads, TCRdb called clonotypes with MiXCR, one entry per CDR3 protein. The sample has under 500,000 distinct CDR3 sequences, around 15% seen once. The sample comprised blood. Receptors originate from a man in his forties or fifties with Graves' ophthalmopathy. CDR3s include the opening cysteine and the closing phenylalanine or tryptophan. The D gene is left open where the match is weak. Only some rows state a clone size, as once, few, many or a class for expanded clones.

V	D	size	J	CDR3	DNA
TRBV20-1	NA	many	TRBJ2-2	CSAGPSQGTGELFF	TGCAGTGCTGGGCCCTCACAGGGCACCGGGGAGCTGTTTTTT
TRBV19	TRBD1	few	TRBJ1-5	CASRPGQGAPGNQPQHF	TGTGCCAGTAGGCCGGGACAGGGGGCTCCCGGCAATCAGCCCCAGCATTTT
TRBV12-3/TRBV12-4	NA	many	TRBJ1-2	CASFNRDDGYTF	TGTGCCAGCTTCAACCGGGATGATGGCTACACCTTC
TRBV20-1	NA	many	TRBJ1-2	CSAQPDSPWEVGYTF	TGCAGTGCCCAACCGGACAGTCCGTGGGAAGTCGGCTACACCTTC
TRBV20-1	NA	many	TRBJ1-2	CSARDPGQHYGYTF	TGCAGTGCTAGAGATCCCGGACAGCATTATGGCTACACCTTC
TRBV9	NA	NA	TRBJ2-3	CASSVVGGRTDTQYF	TGTGCCAGCAGTGTAGTCGGAGGGCGAACAGATACGCAGTATTTT
TRBV5-1	NA	many	TRBJ2-7	CASSSTGLYGAEQYF	TGCGCCAGCAGCTCAACGGGACTCTACGGGGCCGAGCAGTACTTC
TRBV11-2	TRBD2	many	TRBJ2-1	CASSLVSLAGAGNEQFF	TGTGCCAGCAGCTTAGTCAGCCTAGCGGGAGCGGGGAATGAGCAGTTCTTC
TRBV14	TRBD2	NA	TRBJ2-1	CASSQASSGVSSYNEQFF	TGTGCCAGCAGCCAAGCTTCTAGCGGGGTCTCCTCCTACAATGAGCAGTTCTTC
TRBV10-3	NA	few	TRBJ1-1	CAITAGRRAMGTEAFF	TGTGCCATCACGGCCGGCCGCAGGGCCATGGGCACTGAAGCTTTCTTT
TRBV6-2/TRBV6-3	NA	NA	TRBJ1-1	CASSYGERRLSEAFF	TGTGCCAGCAGTTACGGGGAGCGTAGGCTTTCTGAAGCTTTCTTT
TRBV24-1	NA	few	TRBJ2-2	CATSDLDRNTGELFF	TGTGCCACCAGTGATTTGGACAGGAACACCGGGGAGCTGTTTTTT
TRBV20-1	TRBD2	many	TRBJ2-1	CSAKGPSGMVQFF	TGCAGTGCTAAGGGTCCTAGCGGGATGGTACAGTTCTTC
TRBV15	NA	NA	TRBJ2-7	CTTSSGSDYEQYF	TGTACCACCAGCTCCGGCTCCGACTACGAGCAGTACTTC
TRBV18	TRBD2	many	TRBJ2-3	CASSPLAGGRTDTQYF	TGTGCCAGCTCACCACTAGCGGGAGGACGCACAGATACGCAGTATTTT
TRBV6-2/TRBV6-3	NA	NA	TRBJ1-2	CATRIDYGYTF	TGTGCCACCAGGATCGACTATGGCTACACCTTC
TRBV10-3	TRBD2	many	TRBJ2-2	CAISDALAGVTGELFF	TGTGCCATCAGTGACGCGCTAGCGGGAGTGACCGGGGAGCTGTTTTTT
TRBV20-1	TRBD2	many	TRBJ2-7	CSARGPSGSSYEQYF	TGCAGTGCTAGGGGTCCTAGCGGGAGCTCCTACGAGCAGTACTTC
TRBV28	TRBD1	many	TRBJ2-7	CASTSQDREQYF	TGTGCCAGCACTTCACAGGACAGGGAGCAGTACTTC
TRBV19	TRBD1	NA	TRBJ2-1	CASSSRQGLWYNEQFF	TGTGCCAGTAGTTCTAGACAGGGGCTGTGGTACAATGAGCAGTTCTTC
TRBV3-1	NA	many	TRBJ1-1	CASSPTGRGMNTEAFF	TGTGCCAGCAGCCCGACGGGGCGAGGAATGAACACTGAAGCTTTCTTT
TRBV30	NA	NA	TRBJ2-3	CAWSSRREITDTQYF	TGTGCCTGGAGTTCCCGACGGGAAATCACAGATACGCAGTATTTT
TRBV4-2	NA	NA	TRBJ1-4	CASSQKASPQTNEKLFF	TGTGCCAGCAGCCAAAAGGCCAGTCCCCAGACCAATGAAAAACTGTTTTTT
TRBV6-4	NA	once	TRBJ2-7	CASSYPGVGQGVRYEQYF	TGTGCCAGCAGTTACCCTGGAGTCGGGCAGGGAGTACGCTACGAGCAGTACTTC
TRBV28	NA	NA	TRBJ1-1	CASSLGGSLGFEAFF	TGTGCCAGCAGTTTAGGTGGCTCTCTGGGGTTTGAAGCTTTCTTT
TRBV20-1	TRBD2	few	TRBJ2-3	CRASKSAGLTDTQYF	TGCAGGGCTAGTAAATCAGCGGGACTAACAGATACGCAGTATTTT
TRBV27	NA	NA	TRBJ2-1	CTSSSKRSSYNEQFF	TGTACCAGCAGTTCTAAGCGGAGCTCCTACAATGAGCAGTTCTTC
TRBV15	NA	few	TRBJ2-1	CATSRASGVDNEQFF	TGTGCCACCAGCAGAGCAAGTGGAGTCGACAATGAGCAGTTCTTC
TRBV18	NA	many	TRBJ2-3	CASSSRRGTDTQYF	TGTGCCAGCTCATCCCGCAGGGGAACAGATACGCAGTATTTT
TRBV3-1	TRBD1	many	TRBJ2-1	CASSQNRGQVEQFF	TGTGCCAGCAGCCAGAACAGGGGGCAGGTTGAGCAGTTCTTC
TRBV11-1	NA	NA	TRBJ2-3	CASSLHSVPDTQYF	TGTGCCAGCAGCTTACATAGCGTGCCAGATACGCAGTATTTT
TRBV7-9	TRBD1	few	TRBJ1-5	CASSFGQGNQPQHF	TGTGCCAGCAGCTTCGGACAGGGCAATCAGCCCCAGCATTTT
TRBV12-3/TRBV12-4	NA	NA	TRBJ2-1	CASSLRLDPSYNEQFF	TGTGCCAGCAGTTTGCGTTTGGACCCCTCCTACAATGAGCAGTTCTTC
TRBV5-1	TRBD2	many	TRBJ2-1	CASRGLAEGYNEQFF	TGCGCCAGCAGGGGACTAGCGGAGGGCTACAATGAGCAGTTCTTC
TRBV27	TRBD1	few	TRBJ2-7	CASSLPRTGIYEQYF	TGTGCCAGCAGTTTACCGAGGACAGGGATCTACGAGCAGTACTTC
TRBV2	TRBD2	many	TRBJ2-5	CASSALAGLQETQYF	TGTGCCAGCAGTGCTCTAGCGGGGCTCCAAGAGACCCAGTACTTC
TRBV3-1	NA	many	TRBJ2-1	CASSPGPLKSSYNEQFF	TGTGCCAGCAGCCCAGGTCCCCTGAAGAGCTCCTACAATGAGCAGTTCTTC
TRBV19	TRBD1	NA	TRBJ1-5	CASSGTGGYQPQHF	TGTGCCAGTAGCGGGACAGGGGGTTATCAGCCCCAGCATTTT
TRBV3-1	NA	many	TRBJ1-1	CASSQDVQPNTEAFF	TGTGCCAGCAGCCAAGATGTGCAGCCTAACACTGAAGCTTTCTTT
TRBV30	NA	many	TRBJ2-7	CAWTSEPYEQYF	TGTGCCTGGACTAGCGAGCCCTACGAGCAGTACTTC
TRBV11-3	NA	many	TRBJ2-1	CASSLEQGGTYNEQFF	TGTGCCAGCAGCTTAGAACAGGGTGGCACCTACAATGAGCAGTTCTTC
TRBV7-2	NA	many	TRBJ2-1	CASSLASTSSYNEQFF	TGTGCCAGCAGCTTAGCGTCCACGAGCTCCTACAATGAGCAGTTCTTC
TRBV12-3/TRBV12-4	NA	many	TRBJ1-1	CASSLSGFGTEAFF	TGTGCCAGCAGTTTATCAGGGTTCGGAACTGAAGCTTTCTTT
TRBV6-2/TRBV6-3	NA	NA	TRBJ1-2	CASTSFGGGDYGYTF	TGTGCCAGCACCTCATTCGGGGGGGGTGACTATGGCTACACCTTC
TRBV29-1	TRBD1	many	TRBJ2-7	CSVGTGSYEQYF	TGCAGCGTCGGGACAGGGAGCTACGAGCAGTACTTC
TRBV5-1	NA	many	TRBJ2-5	CASSLDEKETQYF	TGCGCCAGCAGCTTGGACGAAAAAGAGACCCAGTACTTC
TRBV3-1	NA	many	TRBJ1-1	CASSQGQGGNTEAFF	TGTGCCAGCAGCCAAGGTCAGGGAGGGAACACTGAAGCTTTCTTT
TRBV28	NA	many	TRBJ1-4	CATARGNEKLFF	TGTGCCACCGCCCGGGGTAATGAAAAACTGTTTTTT
TRBV29-1	NA	NA	TRBJ2-1	CSVEEQHLYGQFF	TGCAGCGTTGAGGAGCAGCATCTATATGGGCAGTTCTTC
TRBV20-1	TRBD2	NA	TRBJ2-2	CSARGTSGRASGELFF	TGCAGTGCTAGAGGGACTAGCGGGAGGGCCTCTGGGGAGCTGTTTTTT
TRBV12-3/TRBV12-4	TRBD1	few	TRBJ2-1	CASSLIPGQRPQFF	TGTGCCAGCAGTTTAATTCCGGGACAGCGACCCCAGTTCTTC
TRBV4-1	TRBD2	few	TRBJ2-1	CASSPGLLDNEQFF	TGCGCCAGCAGCCCGGGACTACTAGACAATGAGCAGTTCTTC
TRBV18	TRBD2	few	TRBJ2-7	CASSRIAGPYEQYF	TGTGCCAGCTCACGGATAGCGGGACCCTACGAGCAGTACTTC
TRBV25-1	NA	few	TRBJ2-7	CASSASGFYEQYF	TGTGCCAGCAGTGCCTCAGGTTTCTACGAGCAGTACTTC
TRBV3-1	TRBD2	many	TRBJ2-2	CASSQGLAGGRVTGELFF	TGTGCCAGCAGCCAGGGACTAGCGGGAGGGCGTGTTACCGGGGAGCTGTTTTTT
TRBV6-5	NA	many	TRBJ2-1	CASSYKGNEQFF	TGTGCCAGCAGTTACAAGGGCAATGAGCAGTTCTTC